This T cell receptor (beta chain) was obtained from a study of blood T cell repertoires in COVID-19. Study-level information: Acute and convalescent COVID-19 specimens originated in the United States, Italy and Spain. Sources were T cells, B-cell-depleted T cells, or PBMCs; the material itself was cDNA or gDNA.

The V segment lost 4 bases and the J segment 5 bases; nucleotides outside the gene matches: 4. CDR1 and CDR2 from the germline V gene are SNHLY and FYNNEI. This CDR3 contains 14 residues. In the original processing: For nucleated cells, counts were estimated from reference gene primer amplification. The protocol was immunoSEQ multiplex PCR, while the TCRdb copy is restricted to in-frame clones and leaves out a portion. V, J and clone size are those of that table, while D and trimming were read from the DNA. The profile shows about 260,000 clones, roughly 90% of them singletons. V is TRBV2 and J is TRBJ1-2; 10 bases are a match to TRBD1. Sequencing was done on a sample of peripheral blood. This TCR derives from a man aged 55 to 70 who had recovered from COVID-19. The CDR3 nucleotides are TGTGCCAGCAGTGGGACAGGGGGAGGGTATGGCTACACCTTC. Its translation: CASSGTGGGYGYTF.